The 19 T cell receptor beta chains below all came from one sample that was sequenced in a study of blood T cell repertoires in COVID-19. Here immunoSEQ multiplex PCR was the method, and the copy in TCRdb shows in-frame clones only, minus some. The sample holds roughly 180,000 clones, 82% seen once. Sequencing was performed on PBMCs or T cells enriched from blood (not recorded which). These receptors all come from a man aged 55 to 69 who had recovered from COVID-19.

This clone was counted between two and nine times. V and J are TRBV6-4 and TRBJ2-3; 9 bases agree with TRBD2. The CDR3 spans 15 residues. V lost 4 bases and J lost 3; bases outside the gene matches: 5. Per germline, CDR1 MRHNA and CDR2 SNTAGT. CDR3 region: CASSAESGRTDTQYF. In nucleotides, the CDR3 is TGTGCCAGCAGTGCCGAGAGCGGGAGGACAGATACGCAGTATTTT.

The V and J genes are TRBV28 and TRBJ1-6; 7 nucleotides line up with TRBD1. The CDR3 has 13 residues. Trimming took 8 bases from V and 6 from J; bases not matched to a gene: 4. Germline V gene data show CDR1 as MDHEN and CDR2 as SYDVKM. Written as DNA, the CDR3 is TGTGCCAGCGCCTCAGGGGGTAATTCACCCCTCCACTTT. Encoded protein: CASASGGNSPLHF.

The rearrangement uses TRBV25-1 and TRBJ2-3, with 7 bases that match TRBD1. The V segment lost 3 bases and the J segment 6 bases; nucleotides outside the gene matches: 6. Germline CDR1 is MGHDK and CDR2 is SYGVNS. The CDR3 is 14 residues long. The CDR3 is CASSDRGISDTQYF. DNA of the CDR3: TGTGCCAGCAGTGACAGGGGGATATCGGATACGCAGTATTTT.

This chain links TRBV28 with TRBJ2-7; 8 nucleotides match TRBD1. The length of the CDR3 is 14 residues. V dropped 4 bases and J dropped 0; count of bases not matched to a gene: 2. Germline V gene data show CDR1 as MDHEN and CDR2 as SYDVKM. The CDR3 region is CASSSTGGSYEQYF. In DNA form, the CDR3 reads TGTGCCAGCAGTTCAACAGGGGGCTCCTACGAGCAGTACTTC.

V usage is TRBV25-1 and J usage is TRBJ2-2, with 7 bases that match TRBD2. The V and J ends lost 4 bases and 6 bases, in that order; junction bases with no gene match: 5. Germline values: CDR1 MGHDK, CDR2 SYGVNS. The CDR3 spans 14 residues. CDR3 in DNA: TGTGCCAGCAGTGCCTACCGGGGGGCCGGGGAGCTGTTTTTT. Translating gives CASSAYRGAGELFF.

This clone was seen a handful of times. The V and J genes are TRBV11-2 and TRBJ1-2; the match to TRBD1 covers 7 bases. V was clipped by 4 bases and J by 3 bases; unmatched bases: 5. The CDR3 contains 14 residues. Germline V CDR1 and CDR2: SGHAT, FQNNGV. CDR3 sequence: CASSYTGTDYGYTF. In DNA, the CDR3 is TGTGCCAGCAGCTACACCGGGACAGACTATGGCTACACCTTC.

The chain uses TRBV29-1 and TRBJ2-5; D perhaps matches TRBD1 (6 bases). The V end lost 6 bases, the J end lost 5 bases, and 22 bases lay between the germline ends. CDR3 length: 15 amino acids. CDR1 is SQVTM and CDR2 is ANQGSEA in the germline V gene. DNA of the CDR3: TGCAGCGTGCAAAGGCTAGGGGTTCAGGGGGAGACCCAGTACTTC. This encodes CSVQRLGVQGETQYF. Complete variable domain (other parts from reference TRBV29-1 and TRBJ2-5): SAVISQKPSRDICQRGTSLTIQCQVDSQVTMMFWYRQQPGQSLTLIATANQGSEATYESGFVIDKFPISRPNLTFSTLTVSNMSPEDSSIYLCSVQRLGVQGETQYFGPGTRLLVL.

The J gene is TRBJ2-5, the V gene TRBV5-5, with a possible D match to TRBD1 (6 bases). This CDR3 region has 15 residues. Trimming stripped 4 bases from V and 5 bases from J, with 18 bases between. Germline V CDR1 and CDR2: SGHKS, YYEKEE (reference sequence). The CDR3 bases are TGTGCCAGCAGCCGACAAGCAGGGGAAATGGAGACCCAGTACTTC. This translates into CASSRQAGEMETQYF.

About this clone itself: The same CDR3 also results from other DNA sequences found in this sample. The chain combines TRBV5-4 with TRBJ1-3, with 8 bases fitting TRBD1. Germline V CDR1 and CDR2: SGHNT, YYREEE (reference sequence). The CDR3 loop spans 15 amino acids. V lost 0 bases and J lost 4; bases outside the gene matches: 3. Here the CDR3 reads CASSLGQGPGNTIYF. CDR3 in DNA: TGTGCCAGCAGCTTGGGACAGGGGCCCGGAAACACCATATATTTT.

V and J are TRBV18 and TRBJ1-1; TRBD1 aligns across 10 bases. This CDR3 is 16 amino acids long. Trimming took 3 bases from V and 1 from J; bases not matched to a gene: 5. From germline, CDR1 is KGHSH and CDR2 LQKENI. This CDR3 is CASSPNRDRGNTEAFF. For the CDR3, the DNA is TGTGCCAGCTCACCTAATCGGGACAGGGGGAACACTGAAGCTTTCTTT.

The rearrangement links TRBV28 to TRBJ1-2; 8 nucleotides line up with TRBD1. The CDR3 totals 14 residues. The V segment lost 4 bases and the J segment 4 bases; nucleotides outside the gene matches: 5. Germline V lookup: CDR1 MDHEN, CDR2 SYDVKM. CDR3 sequence reads: CASSWSQGAYGYTF. In DNA form, the CDR3 reads TGTGCCAGCAGTTGGAGTCAGGGGGCCTATGGCTACACCTTC.

The CDR3 is CASSIARGVEGQPQHF. Written as DNA, the CDR3 is TGTGCCAGTAGTATTGCAAGGGGCGTGGAGGGTCAGCCCCAGCATTTT. The genes are TRBV19 and TRBJ1-5, with D perhaps TRBD1 (5 bases). Looked up from germline, CDR1 is LNHDA and CDR2 is SQIVND (reference sequence). The ends were cut back, 3 bases at V and 6 bases at J, with 18 bases in the middle. The CDR3 loop spans 16 amino acids.

CDR3: CASSLGPGQGKTYEQYF. In DNA form, the CDR3 reads TGCGCCAGCAGCTTGGGACCGGGACAAGGCAAAACCTACGAGCAGTACTTC. The chain has TRBV5-1 and TRBJ2-7, with D perhaps TRBD1 (6 bases). The CDR3 sequence is 17 residues long. Trimming cost V 0 bases and J 2 bases, with 18 bases left between them. Looked up from germline, CDR1 is SGHRS and CDR2 is YFSETQ. Full variable domain (remainder filled in from reference TRBV5-1 and TRBJ2-7): KAGVTQTPRYLIKTRGQQVTLSCSPISGHRSVSWYQQTPGQGLQFLFEYFSETQRNKGNFPGRFSGRQFSNSRSEMNVSTLELGDSALYLCASSLGPGQGKTYEQYFGPGTRLTVT.

The chain links TRBV4-1 to TRBJ1-4, with no clear D. With 1 base removed from V and 6 bases from J, the gap between germline ends came to 12 bases. CDR3 length: 15 amino acids. Germline V gene data show CDR1 as MGHRA and CDR2 as YSYEKL. The DNA of the CDR3 is TGCGCCAGCAGCCAAGGAACATCCTGGTATGAAAAACTGTTTTTT. It codes for CASSQGTSWYEKLFF.

CDR3 nucleotides: TGTGCCAGTAGCGAGCAGGGGATGAGCTACGAGCAGTACTTC. Protein: CASSEQGMSYEQYF. V gene TRBV19 combines with J gene TRBJ2-7; TRBD1 is a possible D gene (6 bases). The germline V gene has CDR1 LNHDA and CDR2 SQIVND (reference sequence). The CDR3 covers 14 residues. V lost 6 bases and J 3 bases, leaving 15 bases between the germline ends.

The chain joins TRBV2 to TRBJ1-5; perhaps TRBD1 as D (6 bases). This CDR3 comprises 16 residues. The V end lost 6 bases, the J end lost 0 bases, and 15 bases lay between the germline ends. Germline V gene sequence: CDR1 SNHLY, CDR2 FYNNEI. The CDR3 sequence is CASSPGTPYSNQPQHF. CDR3 coding DNA: TGTGCCAGCAGCCCCGGGACACCGTATAGCAATCAGCCCCAGCATTTT.

This chain connects TRBV3-1 (or the pseudogene TRBV3-2) to TRBJ2-5, with D perhaps matching TRBD1 (6 bases). This CDR3 comprises 16 residues. Germline V gene lookup returns CDR1 LGHDT and CDR2 YNNKEL (reference sequence). V gave up 3 bases and J gave up 3 bases, with 17 bases separating them. CDR3 protein: CASSHSHREGEETQYF. The CDR3 DNA reads as TGTGCCAGCAGCCATTCTCACAGGGAAGGTGAAGAGACCCAGTACTTC.

The CDR3 is CASSSTLGASSNQPQHF. Written as DNA, the CDR3 is TGTGCCAGCAGCTCAACTCTAGGGGCCTCCTCTAATCAGCCCCAGCATTTT. The V gene is TRBV11-2, the J gene TRBJ1-5, with D perhaps matching TRBD1 (5 bases). This CDR3 comprises 17 residues. The V and J ends lost 4 bases and 4 bases respectively, with 20 bases between them. CDR1 is SGHAT and CDR2 is FQNNGV in the germline V gene.

The V gene is TRBV6-5, the J gene TRBJ2-7, with 8 positions matching TRBD1. V lost 4 bases to trimming and J lost 7 bases; unmatched junction nucleotides: 9. This CDR3 has 14 residues. The V gene's germline CDR1 is MNHEY and CDR2 SVGAGI. CDR3: CASSWDRLAWEQYF. The CDR3 bases are TGTGCCAGCAGTTGGGACAGGCTGGCGTGGGAGCAGTACTTC.